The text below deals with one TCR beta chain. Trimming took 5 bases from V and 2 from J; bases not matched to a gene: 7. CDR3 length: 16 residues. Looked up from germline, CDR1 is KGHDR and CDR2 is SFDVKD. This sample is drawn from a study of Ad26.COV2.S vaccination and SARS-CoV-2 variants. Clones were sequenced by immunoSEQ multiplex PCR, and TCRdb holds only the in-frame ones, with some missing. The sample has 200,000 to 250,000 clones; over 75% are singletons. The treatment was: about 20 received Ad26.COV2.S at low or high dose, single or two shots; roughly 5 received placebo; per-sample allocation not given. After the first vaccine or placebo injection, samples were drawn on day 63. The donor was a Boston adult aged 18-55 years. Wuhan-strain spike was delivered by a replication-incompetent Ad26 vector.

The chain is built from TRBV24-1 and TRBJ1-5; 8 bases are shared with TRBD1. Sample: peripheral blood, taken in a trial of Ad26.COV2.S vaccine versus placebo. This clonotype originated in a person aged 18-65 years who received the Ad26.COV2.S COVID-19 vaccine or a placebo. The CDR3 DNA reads TGTGCCACCAGTGGAGCAGGGGGCGCGGGCAATCAGCCCCAGCATTTT. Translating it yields CATSGAGGAGNQPQHF.